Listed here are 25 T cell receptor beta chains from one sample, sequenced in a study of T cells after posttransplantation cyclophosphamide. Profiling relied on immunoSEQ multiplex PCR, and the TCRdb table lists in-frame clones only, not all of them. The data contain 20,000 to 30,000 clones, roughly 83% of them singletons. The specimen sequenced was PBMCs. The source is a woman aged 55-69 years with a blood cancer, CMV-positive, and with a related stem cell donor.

The CDR3 DNA sequence: TGTGCCAGCAGCTTAGGGCGGGAGGGTGAGACCCAGTACTTC. Its protein is CASSLGREGETQYF. V usage is TRBV7-9 and J usage is TRBJ2-5; 9 bases match TRBD2. This CDR3 contains 14 residues. CDR1 and CDR2 from the germline V gene are SEHNR and FQNEAQ (reference sequence). The junction had 2 bases not matched to a gene; V was cut back by 1 base and J by 5 bases.

The CDR3 DNA reads as TGTGCCAGCAGCTGGGGGGGCGGCTCCTACAATGAGCAGTTCTTC. Translation: CASSWGGGSYNEQFF. The rearrangement links TRBV11-3 to TRBJ2-1; possible D gene TRBD2, 7 bases. V was clipped by 4 bases and J by 0 bases, with 10 bases between them. CDR3 length: 15 amino acids. Germline V lookup: CDR1 SGHNT, CDR2 YENEEA. The whole variable domain, remainder taken from reference TRBV11-3 and TRBJ2-1, is EAGVVQSPRYKIIEKKQPVAFWCNPISGHNTLYWYLQNLGQGPELLIRYENEEAVDDSQLPKDRFSAERLKGVDSTLKIQPAELGDSAVYLCASSWGGGSYNEQFFGPGTRLTVL.

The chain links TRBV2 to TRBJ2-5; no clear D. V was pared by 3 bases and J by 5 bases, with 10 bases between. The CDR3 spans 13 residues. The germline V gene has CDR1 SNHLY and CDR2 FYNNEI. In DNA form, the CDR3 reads TGTGCCAGCAGTGATTCCGAACTGGAGACCCAGTACTTC. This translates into CASSDSELETQYF. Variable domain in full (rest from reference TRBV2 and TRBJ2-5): EPEVTQTPSHQVTQMGQEVILRCVPISNHLYFYWYRQILGQKVEFLVSFYNNEISEKSEIFDDQFSVERPDGSNFTLKIRSTKLEDSAMYFCASSDSELETQYFGPGTRLLVL.

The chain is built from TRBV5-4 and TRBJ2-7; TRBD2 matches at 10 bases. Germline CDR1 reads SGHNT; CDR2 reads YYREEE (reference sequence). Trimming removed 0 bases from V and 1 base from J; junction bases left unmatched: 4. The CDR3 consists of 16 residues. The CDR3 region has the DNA TGTGCCAGCAGCTTGGCTAGCGGGAGATTGTCCTACGAGCAGTACTTC. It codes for CASSLASGRLSYEQYF.

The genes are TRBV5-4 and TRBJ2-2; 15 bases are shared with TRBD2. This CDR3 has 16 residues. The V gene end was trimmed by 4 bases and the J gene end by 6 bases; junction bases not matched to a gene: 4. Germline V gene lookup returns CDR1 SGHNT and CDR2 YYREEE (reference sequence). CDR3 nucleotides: TGTGCCAGCAGCGGACTAGCGGGAGGGCCGGCCGGGGAGCTGTTTTTT. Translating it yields CASSGLAGGPAGELFF.

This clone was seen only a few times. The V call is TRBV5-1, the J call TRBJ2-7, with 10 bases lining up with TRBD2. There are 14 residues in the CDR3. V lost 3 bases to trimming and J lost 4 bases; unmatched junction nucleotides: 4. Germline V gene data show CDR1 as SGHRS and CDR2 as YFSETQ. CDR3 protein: CASSSSGRSYEQYF. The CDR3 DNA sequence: TGCGCCAGCAGCTCTAGCGGGAGAAGTTACGAGCAGTACTTC. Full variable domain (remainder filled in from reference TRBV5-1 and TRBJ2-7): KAGVTQTPRYLIKTRGQQVTLSCSPISGHRSVSWYQQTPGQGLQFLFEYFSETQRNKGNFPGRFSGRQFSNSRSEMNVSTLELGDSALYLCASSSSGRSYEQYFGPGTRLTVT.

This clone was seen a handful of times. Written as DNA, the CDR3 is TGTGCCAGCAGCTTATTAGCGGTTCCCTCCTACGAGCAGTACTTC. This sequence encodes CASSLLAVPSYEQYF. The chain joins TRBV7-3 to TRBJ2-7, with D perhaps matching TRBD2 (6 bases). CDR3 length: 15 residues. Germline loops: CDR1 SGHTA, CDR2 FQGTGA. Trimming stripped 2 bases from V and 0 bases from J, with 11 bases between.

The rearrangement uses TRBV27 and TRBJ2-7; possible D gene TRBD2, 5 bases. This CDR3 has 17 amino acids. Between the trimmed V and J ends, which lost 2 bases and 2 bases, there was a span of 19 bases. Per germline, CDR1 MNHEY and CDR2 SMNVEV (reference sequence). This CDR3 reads CASSLKGLAHSTYEQYF. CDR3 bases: TGTGCCAGCAGTTTAAAGGGTCTAGCCCACTCAACCTACGAGCAGTACTTC.

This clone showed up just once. CDR3 DNA sequence: TGTGCCAGTGATAAAGCAGGAAAATTGGCCTACAATGAGCAGTTCTTC. Translating gives CASDKAGKLAYNEQFF. The J gene is TRBJ2-1, the V gene TRBV19; D ambiguous. The CDR3 spans 16 residues. Trimming cost V 8 bases and J 2 bases, with 19 bases left between them. Germline V CDR1 and CDR2: LNHDA, SQIVND (reference sequence).

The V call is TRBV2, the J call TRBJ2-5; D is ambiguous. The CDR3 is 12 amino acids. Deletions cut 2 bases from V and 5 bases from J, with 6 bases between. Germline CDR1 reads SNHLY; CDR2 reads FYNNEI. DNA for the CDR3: TGTGCCAGCAGTGAACTAACGGAGACCCAGTACTTC. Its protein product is CASSELTETQYF.

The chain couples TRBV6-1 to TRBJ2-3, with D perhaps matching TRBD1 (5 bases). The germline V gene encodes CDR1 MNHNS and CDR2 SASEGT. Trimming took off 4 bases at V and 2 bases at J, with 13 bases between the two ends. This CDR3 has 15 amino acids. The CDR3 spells CASSARVGHTDTQYF. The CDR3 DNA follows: TGTGCCAGCAGTGCCCGGGTCGGACACACAGATACGCAGTATTTT.

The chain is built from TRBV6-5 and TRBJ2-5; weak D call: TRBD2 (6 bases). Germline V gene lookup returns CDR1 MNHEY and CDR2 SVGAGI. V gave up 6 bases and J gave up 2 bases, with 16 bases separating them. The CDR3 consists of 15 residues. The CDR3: CASRVTAGRQETQYF. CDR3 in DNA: TGTGCCAGCAGAGTCACAGCGGGCCGGCAAGAGACCCAGTACTTC.

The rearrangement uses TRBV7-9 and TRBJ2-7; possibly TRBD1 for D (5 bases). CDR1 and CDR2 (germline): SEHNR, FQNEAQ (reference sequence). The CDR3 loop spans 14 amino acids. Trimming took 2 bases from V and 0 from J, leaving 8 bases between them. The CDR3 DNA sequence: TGTGCCAGCAGCTTAAGGGGATACTCCTACGAGCAGTACTTC. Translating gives CASSLRGYSYEQYF.

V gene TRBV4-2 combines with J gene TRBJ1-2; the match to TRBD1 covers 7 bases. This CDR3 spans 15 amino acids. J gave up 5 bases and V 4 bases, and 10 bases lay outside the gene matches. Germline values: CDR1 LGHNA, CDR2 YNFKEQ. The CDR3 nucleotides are TGTGCCAGCAGCCTTGGGACAGCCGATGGGTATGGCTACACCTTC. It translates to CASSLGTADGYGYTF.

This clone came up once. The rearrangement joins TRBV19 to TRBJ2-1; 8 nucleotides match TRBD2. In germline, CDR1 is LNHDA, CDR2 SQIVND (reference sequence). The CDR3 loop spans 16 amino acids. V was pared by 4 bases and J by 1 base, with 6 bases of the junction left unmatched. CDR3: CASSTPGLGSYNEQFF. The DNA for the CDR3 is TGTGCCAGTAGTACCCCGGGACTAGGATCCTACAATGAGCAGTTCTTC.

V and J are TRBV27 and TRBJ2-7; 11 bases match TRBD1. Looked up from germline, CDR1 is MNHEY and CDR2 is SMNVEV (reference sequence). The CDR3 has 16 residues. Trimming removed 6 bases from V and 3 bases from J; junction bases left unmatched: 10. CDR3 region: CASSRLSGQGVYEQYF. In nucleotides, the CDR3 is TGTGCCAGCAGCCGGCTTTCGGGACAGGGGGTCTACGAGCAGTACTTC.

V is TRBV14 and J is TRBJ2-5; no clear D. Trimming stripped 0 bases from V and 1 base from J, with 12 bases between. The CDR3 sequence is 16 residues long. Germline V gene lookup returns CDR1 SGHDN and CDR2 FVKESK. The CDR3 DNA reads TGTGCCAGCAGCCAAGATCTTCTTACAGTCCAAGAGACCCAGTACTTC. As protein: CASSQDLLTVQETQYF.

This chain's CDR3 is CASSSPSSTDTQYF. The CDR3 DNA reads as TGTGCCAGCAGCTCCCCGTCGAGTACAGATACGCAGTATTTT. The genes are TRBV7-9 and TRBJ2-3; D is uncertain. The CDR3 is made up of 14 amino acids. Deletions cut 4 bases from V and 3 bases from J, with 11 bases between. The V gene's germline CDR1 is SEHNR and CDR2 FQNEAQ (reference sequence).

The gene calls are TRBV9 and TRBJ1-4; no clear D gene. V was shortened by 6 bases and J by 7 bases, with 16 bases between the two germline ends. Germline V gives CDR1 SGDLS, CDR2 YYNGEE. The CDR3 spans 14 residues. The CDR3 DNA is TGTGCCAGCACCCGTCCGGGTTTGGGTGAAAAACTGTTTTTT. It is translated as CASTRPGLGEKLFF.

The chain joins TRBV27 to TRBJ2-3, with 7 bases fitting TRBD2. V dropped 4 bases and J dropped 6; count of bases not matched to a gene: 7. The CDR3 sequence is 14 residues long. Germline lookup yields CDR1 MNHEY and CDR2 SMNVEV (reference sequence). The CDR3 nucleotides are TGTGCCAGCAGTTCTAACGGGAGGACCGATACGCAGTATTTT. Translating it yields CASSSNGRTDTQYF.

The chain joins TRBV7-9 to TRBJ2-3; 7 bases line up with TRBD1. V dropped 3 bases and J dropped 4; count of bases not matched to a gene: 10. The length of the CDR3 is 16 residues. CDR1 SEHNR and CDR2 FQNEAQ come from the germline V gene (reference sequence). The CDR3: CASSFFTGDPADTQYF. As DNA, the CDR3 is TGTGCCAGCAGCTTCTTTACAGGGGATCCCGCAGATACGCAGTATTTT. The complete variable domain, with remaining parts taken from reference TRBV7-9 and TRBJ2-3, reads DTGVSQNPRHKITKRGQNVTFRCDPISEHNRLYWYRQTLGQGPEFLTYFQNEAQLEKSRLLSDRFSAERPKGSFSTLEIQRTEQGDSAMYLCASSFFTGDPADTQYFGPGTRLTVL.

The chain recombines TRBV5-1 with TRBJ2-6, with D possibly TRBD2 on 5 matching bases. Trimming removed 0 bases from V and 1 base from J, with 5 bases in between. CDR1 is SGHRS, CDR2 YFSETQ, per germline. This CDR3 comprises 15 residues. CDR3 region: CASSLGGSGANVLTF. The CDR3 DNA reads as TGCGCCAGCAGCTTGGGCGGGTCTGGGGCCAACGTCCTGACTTTC. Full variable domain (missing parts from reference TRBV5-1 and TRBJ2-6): KAGVTQTPRYLIKTRGQQVTLSCSPISGHRSVSWYQQTPGQGLQFLFEYFSETQRNKGNFPGRFSGRQFSNSRSEMNVSTLELGDSALYLCASSLGGSGANVLTFGAGSRLTVL.

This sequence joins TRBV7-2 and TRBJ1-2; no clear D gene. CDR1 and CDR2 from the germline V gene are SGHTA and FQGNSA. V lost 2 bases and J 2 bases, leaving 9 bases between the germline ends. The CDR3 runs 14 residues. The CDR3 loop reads CASSLSGNNYGYTF. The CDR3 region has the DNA TGTGCCAGCAGCTTATCAGGAAACAACTATGGCTACACCTTC. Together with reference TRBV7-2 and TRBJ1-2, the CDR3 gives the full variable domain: GAGVSQSPSNKVTEKGKDVELRCDPISGHTALYWYRQSLGQGLEFLIYFQGNSAPDKSGLPSDRFSAERTGGSVSTLTIQRTQQEDSAVYLCASSLSGNNYGYTFGSGTRLTVV.

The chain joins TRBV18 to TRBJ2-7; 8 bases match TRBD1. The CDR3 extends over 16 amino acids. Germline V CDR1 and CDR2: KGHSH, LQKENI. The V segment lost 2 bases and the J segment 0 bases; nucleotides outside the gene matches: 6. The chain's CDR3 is CASSPRTGSGSYEQYF. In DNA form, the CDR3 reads TGTGCCAGCTCACCAAGGACAGGGTCTGGCTCCTACGAGCAGTACTTC.

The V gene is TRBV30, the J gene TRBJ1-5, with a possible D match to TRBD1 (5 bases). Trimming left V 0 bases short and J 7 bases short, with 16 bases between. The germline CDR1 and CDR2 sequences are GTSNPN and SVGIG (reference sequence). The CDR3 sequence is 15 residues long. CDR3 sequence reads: CAWSVLGRGEQPQHF. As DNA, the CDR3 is TGTGCCTGGAGTGTACTTGGGAGGGGCGAACAGCCCCAGCATTTT.